The rows below give T cell receptor beta chains drawn from one sample of a study of blood T cell repertoires in COVID-19. Sequencing was performed with immunoSEQ multiplex PCR; in TCRdb, only in-frame clones are kept and a portion is missing. Among about 220,000 clones listed, over 70% were seen once. Sequencing was carried out using peripheral blood. The receptor set was obtained from a woman in her 70s with acute or convalescent COVID-19. Each CDR3 is given without its conserved first and last residue. Fields, in order: J gene, V gene, CDR3 protein.

TRBJ1-5 | TRBV19 | ASSIGGQGKQPQH
TRBJ2-1 | TRBV7-2 | ASSASGGPYNEQF
TRBJ2-3 | TRBV5-1 | ASSLASVADTQY
TRBJ2-5 | TRBV7-9 | ASSLALTGRQETQY
TRBJ1-2 | TRBV9 | ASSARGLGGYGYT
TRBJ2-1 | TRBV5-1 | ASSWTSGGPQSSYNEQF
TRBJ2-5 | TRBV5-5 | ASSFVLGVETQY
TRBJ1-2 | TRBV21-1 | ASSRTLDRAHYGYT
TRBJ1-1 | TRBV7-2 | ASSTQGRTEAF
TRBJ1-3 | TRBV30 | AWSGEDRLWDTIY
TRBJ2-5 | TRBV12-3/TRBV12-4 | ASRGALETQY
TRBJ2-1 | TRBV3-1/TRBV3-2 | ASSRREGGVNEQF
TRBJ2-2 | TRBV7-9 | ASSAWTGGTGGELF
TRBJ2-7 | TRBV6-2/TRBV6-3 | ASSFTGYEQY
TRBJ2-5 | TRBV7-2 | ASSPDPGLLAGGNQY
TRBJ1-4 | TRBV5-1 | ASSLQADEKLF
TRBJ2-7 | TRBV4-1 | ASSQATGLNLYEQY
TRBJ1-4 | TRBV6-5 | ASSYSKGEKLF
TRBJ2-5 | TRBV5-1 | ASSLESGGAETQY
TRBJ2-3 | TRBV5-6 | ASSLEGSGTDTQY
TRBJ1-3 | TRBV7-9 | ASSLHRGRPGNTIY
TRBJ2-1 | TRBV7-6 | ASSLRQGLF
TRBJ1-2 | TRBV2 | ASGKDRSYGYT
TRBJ2-3 | TRBV11-2 | ASSSLLDRVNTQY
TRBJ1-1 | TRBV18 | ASSEAATEAF
TRBJ1-4 | TRBV6-5 | ASREVLNEKLF
TRBJ1-4 | TRBV15 | ATSVRTAINEKLF
TRBJ1-2 | TRBV7-8 | ASSLVPGQGYGYT
TRBJ1-2 | TRBV7-2 | ASSLAGASNYGYT
TRBJ1-1 | TRBV29-1 | SVVGPGGNTEAF
TRBJ2-7 | TRBV5-8 | ASSLLGVTPSYEQY
TRBJ2-5 | TRBV5-5 | ASSLYEQETQY
TRBJ2-7 | TRBV10-2 | ASSEGGYEQY
TRBJ2-5 | TRBV7-2 | ASSPRTSGGARETQY
TRBJ2-7 | TRBV5-1 | ASSLAFGGEYEQY
TRBJ2-6 | TRBV27 | ASSLHTTGANVLT
TRBJ2-2 | TRBV6-5 | ASRGQGGTGELF
TRBJ1-2 | TRBV20-1 | SARVQGDDGYT
TRBJ1-1 | TRBV2 | ASSRLRPAGNTEAF
TRBJ2-1 | TRBV7-9 | ASSPLADLYNEQF
TRBJ2-3 | TRBV7-8 | ASSLAQSLDTQY
TRBJ1-2 | TRBV19 | ASIARTGYYGYT
TRBJ2-2 | TRBV3-1/TRBV3-2 | ASSHQRGAGTGELF
TRBJ2-5 | TRBV19 | ASSPLAGGPPKTQY
TRBJ2-5 | TRBV11-2 | ASSLVLVQETQY
TRBJ2-2 | TRBV29-1 | SVAGTHTGELF
TRBJ2-2 | TRBV3-1/TRBV3-2 | ASSPRLVGTGELF
TRBJ2-3 | TRBV6-5 | ASSYGGHRGTDTQY
TRBJ1-6 | TRBV25-1 | ASSGGLETH